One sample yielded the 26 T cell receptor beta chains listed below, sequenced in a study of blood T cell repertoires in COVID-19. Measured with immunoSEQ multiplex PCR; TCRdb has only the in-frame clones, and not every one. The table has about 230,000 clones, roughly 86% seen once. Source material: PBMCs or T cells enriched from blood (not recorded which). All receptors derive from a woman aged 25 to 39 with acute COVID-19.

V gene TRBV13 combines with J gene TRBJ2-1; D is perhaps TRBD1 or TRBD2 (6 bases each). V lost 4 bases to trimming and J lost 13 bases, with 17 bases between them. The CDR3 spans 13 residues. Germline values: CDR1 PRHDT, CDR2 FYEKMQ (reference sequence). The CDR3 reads CASSSGAGPNQFF. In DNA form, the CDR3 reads TGTGCCAGCAGCTCAGGGGCGGGACCCAACCAGTTCTTC. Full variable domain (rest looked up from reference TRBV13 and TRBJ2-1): AAGVIQSPRHLIKEKRETATLKCYPIPRHDTVYWYQQGPGQDPQFLISFYEKMQSDKGSIPDRFSAQQFSDYHSELNMSSLELGDSALYFCASSSGAGPNQFFGPGTRLTVL.

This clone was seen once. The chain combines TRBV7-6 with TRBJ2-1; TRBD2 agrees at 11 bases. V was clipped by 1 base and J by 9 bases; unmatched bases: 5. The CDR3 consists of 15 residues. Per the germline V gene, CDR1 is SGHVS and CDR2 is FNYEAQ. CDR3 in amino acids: CASSLGLAGGPEQFF. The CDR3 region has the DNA TGTGCCAGCAGCTTAGGTCTAGCGGGGGGTCCTGAGCAGTTCTTC.

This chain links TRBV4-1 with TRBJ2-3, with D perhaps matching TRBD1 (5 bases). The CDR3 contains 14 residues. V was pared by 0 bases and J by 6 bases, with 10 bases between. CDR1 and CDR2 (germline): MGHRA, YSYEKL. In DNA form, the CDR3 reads TGCGCCAGCAGCCAAGAGGGGAACAGGGATACGCAGTATTTT. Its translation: CASSQEGNRDTQYF.

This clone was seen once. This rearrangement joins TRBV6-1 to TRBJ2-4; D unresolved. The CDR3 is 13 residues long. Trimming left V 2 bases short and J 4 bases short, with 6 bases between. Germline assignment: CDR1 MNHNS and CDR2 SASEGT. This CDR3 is CASSESQKNIQYF. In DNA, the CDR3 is TGTGCCAGCAGTGAAAGTCAGAAAAACATTCAGTACTTC.

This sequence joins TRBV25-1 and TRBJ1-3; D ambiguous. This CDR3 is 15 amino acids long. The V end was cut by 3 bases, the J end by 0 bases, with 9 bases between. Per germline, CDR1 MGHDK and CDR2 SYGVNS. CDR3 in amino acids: CASSDNSHSGNTIYF. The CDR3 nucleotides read TGTGCCAGCAGTGATAACAGCCACTCTGGAAACACCATATATTTT. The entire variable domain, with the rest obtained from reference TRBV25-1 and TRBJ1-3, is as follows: EADIYQTPRYLVIGTGKKITLECSQTMGHDKMYWYQQDPGMELHLIHYSYGVNSTEKGDLSSESTVSRIRTEHFPLTLESARPSHTSQYLCASSDNSHSGNTIYFGEGSWLTVV.

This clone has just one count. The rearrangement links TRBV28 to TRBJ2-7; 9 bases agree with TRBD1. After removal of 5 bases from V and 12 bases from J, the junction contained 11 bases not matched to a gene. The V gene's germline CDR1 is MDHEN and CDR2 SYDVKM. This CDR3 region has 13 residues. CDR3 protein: CASSLPGTGSGYF. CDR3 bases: TGTGCCAGCAGTCTGCCCGGGACAGGGTCGGGGTACTTC.

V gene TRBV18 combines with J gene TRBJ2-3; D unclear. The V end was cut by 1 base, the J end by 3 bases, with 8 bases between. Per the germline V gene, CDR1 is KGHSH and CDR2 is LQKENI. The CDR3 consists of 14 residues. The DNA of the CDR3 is TGTGCCAGCTCACCACAGCAGGCAACAGATACGCAGTATTTT. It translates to CASSPQQATDTQYF.

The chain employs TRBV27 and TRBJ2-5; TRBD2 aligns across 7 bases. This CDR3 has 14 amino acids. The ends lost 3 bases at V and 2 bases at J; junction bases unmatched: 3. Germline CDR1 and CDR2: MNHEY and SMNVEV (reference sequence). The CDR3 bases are TGTGCCAGCAGTTTGGGAGGGTGGCAAGAGACCCAGTACTTC. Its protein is CASSLGGWQETQYF.

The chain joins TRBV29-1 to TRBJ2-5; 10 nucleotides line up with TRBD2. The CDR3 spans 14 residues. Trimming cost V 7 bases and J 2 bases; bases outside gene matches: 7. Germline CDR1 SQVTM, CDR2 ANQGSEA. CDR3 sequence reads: CSATSGAAQETQYF. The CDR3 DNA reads TGCAGCGCCACTAGCGGGGCGGCACAAGAGACCCAGTACTTC.

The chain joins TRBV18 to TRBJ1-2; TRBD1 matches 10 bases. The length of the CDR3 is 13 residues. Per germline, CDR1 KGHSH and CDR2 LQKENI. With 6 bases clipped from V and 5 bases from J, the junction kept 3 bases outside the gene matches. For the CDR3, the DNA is TGTGCCAGCTCCCCGGGACAGGGGTATGGCTACACCTTC. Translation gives CASSPGQGYGYTF.

Here the CDR3 reads CASRKLRADTQYF. The CDR3, as DNA: TGTGCCAGCAGAAAGCTAAGAGCAGATACGCAGTATTTT. V gene TRBV6-5 combines with J gene TRBJ2-3; the D is unclear. CDR1 MNHEY and CDR2 SVGAGI come from the germline V gene. The CDR3 runs to 13 residues. The V and J ends lost 6 bases and 4 bases respectively, with 11 bases between them.

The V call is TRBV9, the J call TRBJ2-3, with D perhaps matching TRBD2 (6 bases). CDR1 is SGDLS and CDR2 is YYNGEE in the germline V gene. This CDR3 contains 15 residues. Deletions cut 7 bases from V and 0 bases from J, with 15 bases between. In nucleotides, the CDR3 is TGTGCCAGCGGAGGGAGTTGGGGTAGCACAGATACGCAGTATTTT. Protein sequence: CASGGSWGSTDTQYF.

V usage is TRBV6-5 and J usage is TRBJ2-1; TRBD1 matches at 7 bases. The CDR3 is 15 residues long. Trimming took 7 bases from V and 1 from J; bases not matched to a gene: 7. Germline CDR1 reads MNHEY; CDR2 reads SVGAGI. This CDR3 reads CASTPRGRSYNEQFF. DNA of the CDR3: TGTGCCAGCACCCCGAGGGGGCGGTCCTACAATGAGCAGTTCTTC.

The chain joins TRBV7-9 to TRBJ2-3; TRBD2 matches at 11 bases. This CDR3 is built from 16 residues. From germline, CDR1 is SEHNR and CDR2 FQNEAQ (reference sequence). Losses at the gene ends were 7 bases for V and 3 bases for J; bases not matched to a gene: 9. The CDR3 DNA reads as TGTGCCAGCACCCTTAGCGGGGGGGCCGGGACAGATACGCAGTATTTT. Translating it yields CASTLSGGAGTDTQYF. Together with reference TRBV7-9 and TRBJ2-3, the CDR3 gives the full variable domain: DTGVSQNPRHKITKRGQNVTFRCDPISEHNRLYWYRQTLGQGPEFLTYFQNEAQLEKSRLLSDRFSAERPKGSFSTLEIQRTEQGDSAMYLCASTLSGGAGTDTQYFGPGTRLTVL.

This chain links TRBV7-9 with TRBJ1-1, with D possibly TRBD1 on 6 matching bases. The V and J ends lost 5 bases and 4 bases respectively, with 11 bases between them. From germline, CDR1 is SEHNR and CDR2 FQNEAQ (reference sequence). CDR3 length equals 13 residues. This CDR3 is CASSIGTSTEAFF. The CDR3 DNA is TGTGCCAGCAGCATTGGGACAAGCACTGAAGCTTTCTTT.

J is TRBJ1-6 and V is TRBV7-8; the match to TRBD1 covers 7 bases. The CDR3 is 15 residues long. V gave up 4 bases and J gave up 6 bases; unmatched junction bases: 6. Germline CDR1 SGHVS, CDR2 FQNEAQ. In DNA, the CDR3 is TGTGCCAGCAGCTCTACAGGGGTAGTTAATTCACCCCTCCACTTT. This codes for CASSSTGVVNSPLHF.

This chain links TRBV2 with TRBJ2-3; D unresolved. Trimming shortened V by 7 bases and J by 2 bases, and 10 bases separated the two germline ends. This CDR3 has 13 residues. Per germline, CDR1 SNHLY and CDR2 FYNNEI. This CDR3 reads CASTFSFTDTQYF. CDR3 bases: TGTGCCAGCACTTTTAGTTTCACAGATACGCAGTATTTT.

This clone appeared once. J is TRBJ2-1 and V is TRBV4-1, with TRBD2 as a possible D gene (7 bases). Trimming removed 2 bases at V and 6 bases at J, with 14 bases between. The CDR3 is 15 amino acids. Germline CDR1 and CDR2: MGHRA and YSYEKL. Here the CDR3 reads CASSQRGGWGNEQFF. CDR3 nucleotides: TGCGCCAGCAGCCAACGCGGGGGCTGGGGCAATGAGCAGTTCTTC.

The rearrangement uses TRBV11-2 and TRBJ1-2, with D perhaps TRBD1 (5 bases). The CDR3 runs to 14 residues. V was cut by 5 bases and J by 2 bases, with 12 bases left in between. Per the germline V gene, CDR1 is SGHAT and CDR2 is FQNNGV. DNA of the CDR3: TGTGCCAGCAGCCCCGGGGGTGGGAACTATGGCTACACCTTC. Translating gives CASSPGGGNYGYTF. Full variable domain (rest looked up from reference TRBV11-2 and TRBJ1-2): EAGVAQSPRYKIIEKRQSVAFWCNPISGHATLYWYQQILGQGPKLLIQFQNNGVVDDSQLPKDRFSAERLKGVDSTLKIQPAKLEDSAVYLCASSPGGGNYGYTFGSGTRLTVV.

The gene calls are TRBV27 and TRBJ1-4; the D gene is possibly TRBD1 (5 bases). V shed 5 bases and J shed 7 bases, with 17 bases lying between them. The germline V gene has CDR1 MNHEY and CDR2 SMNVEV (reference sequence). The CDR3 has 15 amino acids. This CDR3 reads CASSRKWDYLEKLFF. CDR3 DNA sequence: TGTGCCAGCAGTAGGAAATGGGACTATCTTGAAAAACTGTTTTTT. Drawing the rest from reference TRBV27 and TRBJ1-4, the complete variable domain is EAQVTQNPRYLITVTGKKLTVTCSQNMNHEYMSWYRQDPGLGLRQIYYSMNVEVTDKGDVPEGYKVSRKEKRNFPLILESPSPNQTSLYFCASSRKWDYLEKLFFGSGTQLSVL.

Written as DNA, the CDR3 is TGTGCCAGCAGCCAAACAGGGACGGTTAACACTGAAGCTTTCTTT. The encoded protein is CASSQTGTVNTEAFF. V and J are TRBV28 and TRBJ1-1; D perhaps matches TRBD1 (6 bases). The CDR3 has 15 amino acids. V was clipped by 6 bases and J by 2 bases, with 16 bases between them. Germline loops: CDR1 MDHEN, CDR2 SYDVKM.

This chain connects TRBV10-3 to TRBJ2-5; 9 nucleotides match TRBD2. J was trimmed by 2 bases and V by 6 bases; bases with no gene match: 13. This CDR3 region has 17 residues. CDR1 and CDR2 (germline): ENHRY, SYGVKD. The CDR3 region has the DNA TGTGCCATCAGCCCGTTGGGGAGCGGGGGGCTACAAGAGACCCAGTACTTC. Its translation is CAISPLGSGGLQETQYF.

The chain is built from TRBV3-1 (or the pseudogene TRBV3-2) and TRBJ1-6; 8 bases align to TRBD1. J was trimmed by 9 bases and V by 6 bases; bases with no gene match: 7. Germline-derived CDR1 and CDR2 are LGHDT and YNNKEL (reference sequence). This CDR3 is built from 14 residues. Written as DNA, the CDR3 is TGTGCCAGCAGTCGTGTGGACAGGGTTTCACCCCTCCACTTT. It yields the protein CASSRVDRVSPLHF.

The DNA for the CDR3 is TGTGCCAGCAGCTTTTTCGCAGGGGACTACGAGCAGTACTTC. This codes for CASSFFAGDYEQYF. The rearrangement uses TRBV5-5 and TRBJ2-7; D might be TRBD1 (6 bases). Trimming took off 2 bases at V and 3 bases at J, with 12 bases between the two ends. From germline, CDR1 is SGHKS and CDR2 YYEKEE (reference sequence). The length of the CDR3 is 14 residues.

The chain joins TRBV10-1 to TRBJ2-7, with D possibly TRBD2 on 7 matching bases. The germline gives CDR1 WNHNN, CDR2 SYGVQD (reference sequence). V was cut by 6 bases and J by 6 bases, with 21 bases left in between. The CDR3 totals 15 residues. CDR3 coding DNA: TGCGCCAGCAGCAGTACGCGGGGGCTTTCGTCCGAGCAGTACTTC. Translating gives CASSSTRGLSSEQYF.

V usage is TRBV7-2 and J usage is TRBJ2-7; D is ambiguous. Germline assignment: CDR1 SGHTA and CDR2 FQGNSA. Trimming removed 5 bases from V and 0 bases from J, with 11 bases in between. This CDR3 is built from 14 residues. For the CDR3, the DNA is TGTGCCAGCAGCCCCTTCCCGAGCTCCTACGAGCAGTACTTC. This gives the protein CASSPFPSSYEQYF.